The 29 T cell receptor beta chains below come from one sample, sequenced in a study of blood T cell repertoires in COVID-19. TCRdb keeps only in-frame clones here, not all; method: immunoSEQ multiplex PCR. The sample consists of some 290,000 clones, almost 90% of them appearing once. The specimen sequenced was peripheral blood. Source of these receptors: a woman in her 30s with COVID-19, enrolled during active disease.

The chain employs TRBV6-5 and TRBJ1-1; TRBD1 is a possible D gene (5 bases). CDR1 and CDR2 (germline): MNHEY, SVGAGI. V lost 6 bases, J lost 0 bases, and 14 bases lay in between. The CDR3 totals 15 residues. CDR3 nucleotides: TGTGCCAGCAGGACAGCTCGGTCCTTGAACACTGAAGCTTTCTTT. It encodes CASRTARSLNTEAFF.

This chain uses TRBV27 with TRBJ2-1; D possibly corresponds to TRBD1 (6 bases). V gave up 6 bases and J gave up 4 bases, with 7 bases separating them. This CDR3 is 12 amino acids long. Germline assignment: CDR1 MNHEY and CDR2 SMNVEV (reference sequence). The CDR3 loop reads CASSRGYNEQFF. The CDR3 DNA reads TGTGCCAGCAGCAGGGGTTACAATGAGCAGTTCTTC.

The gene calls are TRBV30 and TRBJ2-7, with 7 nucleotides matching TRBD1. The CDR3 is 14 amino acids. V lost 0 bases to trimming and J lost 5 bases; unmatched junction nucleotides: 7. From germline, CDR1 is GTSNPN and CDR2 SVGIG (reference sequence). CDR3 protein: CAWSVLQGIHEQYF. DNA for the CDR3: TGTGCCTGGAGTGTACTACAGGGGATCCACGAGCAGTACTTC.

The chain recombines TRBV18 with TRBJ2-3, with D perhaps TRBD1 (6 bases). The V gene lost 3 bases and the J gene lost 6 bases, with 10 bases spanning the gap. This CDR3 has 13 amino acids. Germline V lookup: CDR1 KGHSH, CDR2 LQKENI. This CDR3 is CASSPSQGDTQYF. The CDR3 bases are TGTGCCAGCTCACCGTCGCAGGGGGATACGCAGTATTTT.

The count of this clone is one. Compared with germline, one end of the junction differs, possibly owing to a read error. This rearrangement joins TRBV2 to TRBJ2-5; 14 nucleotides align to TRBD2. CDR1 and CDR2 (germline): SNHLY, FYNNEI. This CDR3 contains 12 residues. The CDR3 DNA follows: TGTGCCAGCAGGACGGGACTAGCGGGAGATAACTTC. This translates into CASRTGLAGDNF.

CDR3 sequence (DNA): TGTGCCAGCAGCCAAGTGGGCAACTATGGCTACACCTTC. Translated: CASSQVGNYGYTF. The chain joins TRBV3-1 (or the pseudogene TRBV3-2) to TRBJ1-2; D gene unclear. The length of the CDR3 is 13 residues. The V gene's germline CDR1 is LGHDT and CDR2 YNNKEL (reference sequence). Trimming shortened V by 1 base and J by 2 bases, and 5 bases separated the two germline ends.

The chain employs TRBV7-3 and TRBJ2-5; maybe TRBD2 (5 bases). Germline V gives CDR1 SGHTA, CDR2 FQGTGA. The CDR3 consists of 15 residues. Deletions cut 2 bases from V and 5 bases from J, with 15 bases between. The CDR3 region has the DNA TGTGCCAGCAGCTTACTCGCGGGCTATGGCGAGACCCAGTACTTC. Protein sequence: CASSLLAGYGETQYF.

The chain combines TRBV7-2 with TRBJ2-7; D remains unclear. Germline V gives CDR1 SGHTA, CDR2 FQGNSA. V was trimmed by 5 bases and J by 8 bases, leaving 16 bases between them. The CDR3 consists of 13 residues. Here the CDR3 reads CASSADLRLKQYF. CDR3 sequence (DNA): TGTGCCAGCAGCGCCGACCTACGACTCAAGCAGTACTTC.

The V gene is TRBV27, the J gene TRBJ2-7; D perhaps matches TRBD2 (6 bases). There are 15 residues in the CDR3. The V and J ends lost 3 bases and 0 bases respectively, with 12 bases between them. The V gene's germline CDR1 is MNHEY and CDR2 SMNVEV (reference sequence). This CDR3 is CASSFGMGGSYEQYF. The CDR3 region has the DNA TGTGCCAGCAGTTTCGGGATGGGGGGCTCCTACGAGCAGTACTTC.

The gene calls are TRBV28 and TRBJ2-1, with 7 bases lining up with TRBD2. The V gene's germline CDR1 is MDHEN and CDR2 SYDVKM. V shed 2 bases, J shed 9 bases, and the junction held 22 bases outside the gene matches. There are 19 residues in the CDR3. CDR3 in DNA: TGTGCCAGCAGTTTAATCCCAGCCCTCGGGAGGCCCGAAGGTCCTGAGCAGTTCTTC. As protein: CASSLIPALGRPEGPEQFF.

J is TRBJ2-1 and V is TRBV15, with 9 bases identical to TRBD2. This CDR3 contains 15 residues. The V gene's germline CDR1 is LNHNV and CDR2 YYDKDF (reference sequence). Trimming cost V 0 bases and J 6 bases; bases outside gene matches: 3. CDR3 protein: CATSRETSGSNEQFF. CDR3 DNA: TGTGCCACCAGCAGAGAGACTAGCGGATCCAATGAGCAGTTCTTC.

The CDR3: CASSAGANTGELFF. The CDR3 DNA reads TGTGCCAGCAGCGCAGGCGCGAACACCGGGGAGCTGTTTTTT. The V gene is TRBV5-4, the J gene TRBJ2-2; D gene unclear. Trimming took 4 bases from V and 0 from J, leaving 7 bases between them. CDR3 size: 14 residues. Germline V gives CDR1 SGHNT, CDR2 YYREEE (reference sequence).

In its sample, this clone was seen once. V and J are TRBV5-3 and TRBJ2-5, with D possibly being TRBD2 (6 bases). TRBV5-3 is annotated as an ORF whose role is uncertain. The V gene lost 1 base and the J gene lost 4 bases, with 29 bases spanning the gap. This CDR3 is built from 20 residues. CDR3 bases: TGTGCCAGAAGCTTGAGTATTTCGGGAGAGAGATGTGGGGTTGGAGAGACCCAGTACTTC. This encodes CARSLSISGERCGVGETQYF.

The chain employs TRBV20-1 and TRBJ2-7; maybe TRBD2 (6 bases). The length of the CDR3 is 14 residues. Germline V gene sequence: CDR1 DFQATT, CDR2 SNEGSKA (reference sequence). With 3 bases removed from V and 0 bases from J, the gap between germline ends came to 12 bases. The chain's CDR3 is CSASTSWVSYEQYF. In nucleotides, the CDR3 is TGCAGTGCTAGTACTAGCTGGGTCTCCTACGAGCAGTACTTC.

This rearrangement joins TRBV27 to TRBJ2-5; a weak D match, TRBD2 (6 bases). Trimming cost V 6 bases and J 4 bases, with 18 bases left between them. The CDR3 is 15 residues long. Germline CDR1 MNHEY, CDR2 SMNVEV (reference sequence). CDR3 nucleotide sequence: TGTGCCAGCAGAGCGGGTGGGCGGGGTCGAGAGACCCAGTACTTC. Translated: CASRAGGRGRETQYF.

V is TRBV11-2 and J is TRBJ2-3; 10 nucleotides match TRBD2. The CDR3 sequence is 14 residues long. J was trimmed by 6 bases and V by 4 bases; bases with no gene match: 4. Germline-derived CDR1 and CDR2 are SGHAT and FQNNGV. The CDR3 is CASSSGLATDTQYF. CDR3 in DNA: TGTGCCAGCAGCTCGGGACTAGCGACGGATACGCAGTATTTT.

This clone was found a few times. J is TRBJ1-3 and V is TRBV7-6, with 9 bases that match TRBD1. The CDR3 length is 14 residues. After removal of 4 bases from V and 8 bases from J, the junction contained 6 bases not matched to a gene. Germline V gives CDR1 SGHVS, CDR2 FNYEAQ. The DNA for the CDR3 is TGTGCCAGCAGCTCGGGACAGGGTTTGGACACCATATATTTT. It is translated as CASSSGQGLDTIYF. Full variable domain (remainder filled in from reference TRBV7-6 and TRBJ1-3): GAGVSQSPRYKVTKRGQDVALRCDPISGHVSLYWYRQALGQGPEFLTYFNYEAQQDKSGLPNDRFSAERPEGSISTLTIQRTEQRDSAMYRCASSSGQGLDTIYFGEGSWLTVV.

This clone was observed a handful of times. The chain couples TRBV6-5 to TRBJ2-3; 7 bases align to TRBD2. This CDR3 has 14 residues. Germline V CDR1 and CDR2: MNHEY, SVGAGI. V trimming: 7 bases; J trimming: 3 bases; junction bases outside the gene matches: 7. The CDR3: CASTMGGVTDTQYF. The CDR3 DNA follows: TGTGCCAGCACCATGGGGGGGGTTACAGATACGCAGTATTTT.

The chain recombines TRBV27 with TRBJ2-7; D unresolved. The V gene lost 6 bases and the J gene lost 0 bases, with 9 bases spanning the gap. This CDR3 region has 13 residues. The germline gives CDR1 MNHEY, CDR2 SMNVEV (reference sequence). The CDR3 sequence is CASSPRNSYEQYF. The CDR3 region has the DNA TGTGCCAGCAGCCCCAGGAACTCCTACGAGCAGTACTTC.

This clone was observed a handful of times. The V and J genes are TRBV7-3 and TRBJ2-2; a possible D gene is TRBD2 (5 bases). Germline V lookup: CDR1 SGHTA, CDR2 FQGTGA. This CDR3 has 15 amino acids. V shed 5 bases and J shed 1 base, with 11 bases lying between them. The CDR3 loop reads CASSPNGMNTGELFF. As DNA, the CDR3 is TGTGCCAGCAGCCCCAACGGGATGAACACCGGGGAGCTGTTTTTT. Full variable domain (outside the CDR3, taken from reference TRBV7-3 and TRBJ2-2): GAGVSQTPSNKVTEKGKYVELRCDPISGHTALYWYRQSLGQGPEFLIYFQGTGAADDSGLPNDRFFAVRPEGSVSTLKIQRTERGDSAVYLCASSPNGMNTGELFFGEGSRLTVL.

This clone was counted only a few times. This chain uses TRBV21-1 with TRBJ1-2; TRBD1 is the table's D call and was not checked against the DNA. TRBV21-1 is given as a pseudogene. The CDR3 loop spans 15 amino acids. CDR3 sequence: CASTPDRETNYGYTF. CDR3 bases: TGTGCCAGCACCCCGGACAGGGAAACTAACTATGGCTACACCTTC.

CDR3: CASSLDTTTGYTF. For the CDR3, the DNA is TGTGCCAGCAGCTTGGACACAACGACGGGCTACACCTTC. The chain is built from TRBV7-9 and TRBJ1-2, with D perhaps matching TRBD1 (5 bases). Trimming pared 3 bases from V and 8 bases from J, leaving 13 bases between. The germline CDR1 and CDR2 sequences are SEHNR and FQNEAQ (reference sequence). The CDR3 loop spans 13 amino acids.

V and J are TRBV19 and TRBJ1-1; possibly TRBD1 for D (5 bases). The germline gives CDR1 LNHDA, CDR2 SQIVND (reference sequence). The CDR3 is 13 amino acids. V was trimmed by 1 base and J by 14 bases, leaving 17 bases between them. CDR3: CASSIGTPGTSFF. The CDR3 DNA follows: TGTGCCAGTAGTATAGGGACACCCGGAACGTCGTTCTTT.

The CDR3 nucleotides read TGTGCCAGCAGTTCCCCGGTAGCGGGAGTCTCAGATACGCAGTATTTT. Translation: CASSSPVAGVSDTQYF. The chain uses TRBV28 and TRBJ2-3, with 9 bases matching TRBD2. The germline gives CDR1 MDHEN, CDR2 SYDVKM. Germline trimming cut 4 bases from V and 4 bases from J; bases unmatched to any gene: 9. The CDR3 spans 16 residues.

This clone was recorded a few times. The chain combines TRBV30 with TRBJ2-7, with D unresolved. Between the trimmed V and J ends, which lost 5 bases and 0 bases, there was a span of 5 bases. The CDR3 is made up of 11 amino acids. Germline lookup yields CDR1 GTSNPN and CDR2 SVGIG (reference sequence). The CDR3 sequence: CAWQNSYEQYF. The CDR3 bases are TGTGCCTGGCAGAACTCCTACGAGCAGTACTTC.

On this clone itself: Other DNA sequences in this sample translate to the same CDR3. The chain has TRBV28 and TRBJ2-7; 8 bases line up with TRBD1. There are 13 residues in the CDR3. Per germline, CDR1 MDHEN and CDR2 SYDVKM. Unmatched junction bases numbered 4, after V lost 6 bases and J lost 3 bases. The CDR3 DNA sequence: TGTGCCAGCAGCCCCGGGACAGGCTACGAGCAGTACTTC. Its protein is CASSPGTGYEQYF.

This clone has just one count. The CDR3, as DNA: TGTGCCAGCAGCCCACAGGAGGGCAGGGTGGGCACTGAAGCTTTCTTT. Translating gives CASSPQEGRVGTEAFF. The J gene is TRBJ1-1, the V gene TRBV5-5; D may be TRBD1 (5 bases). CDR1 SGHKS and CDR2 YYEKEE come from the germline V gene (reference sequence). V was trimmed by 4 bases and J by 4 bases, leaving 20 bases between them. The CDR3 is made up of 16 amino acids.

The rearrangement links TRBV7-6 to TRBJ1-3, with TRBD1 matching 8 bases. Germline assignment: CDR1 SGHVS and CDR2 FNYEAQ. The ends lost 5 bases at V and 3 bases at J; junction bases unmatched: 6. The CDR3 sequence is 15 residues long. This CDR3 reads CASSAQGAHGNTIYF. In DNA, the CDR3 is TGTGCCAGCAGCGCTCAGGGGGCGCATGGAAACACCATATATTTT.

The chain links TRBV2 to TRBJ2-7; possible D gene TRBD1, 6 bases. The V end lost 6 bases, the J end lost 6 bases, and 15 bases lay between the germline ends. CDR1 and CDR2 from the germline V gene are SNHLY and FYNNEI. The CDR3 has 13 residues. CDR3 DNA sequence: TGTGCCAGCAGGGAACCAGGGGTACGCGAGCAGTACTTC. Amino acids: CASREPGVREQYF.